Listed below are T cell receptor beta chains from one sample, sequenced in a study of T cell repertoires in cytomegalovirus infection. TCRdb fed the reads into MiXCR, producing one record per CDR3 protein. The table includes approximately 120,000 distinct CDR3 sequences, over 25% detected once. Their specific antigens are unknown. The sequenced sample was CD8+ T cells from cultured PBMCs, obtained from culture after CMV antigen stimulation. The receptors originated from a human donor in good health (CMV status not recorded). Some clones in this sample may be carry-over from other donors' samples. Each CDR3 is given with its conserved first and last residue. The order of the fields is V gene, clone size, J gene, D gene, CDR3 protein, CDR3 DNA. D genes are given only for firm matches. Clone size is stated in some rows and not others, as once, few, many or a class when expanded.

v_gene: TRBV7-8; abundance: many; j_gene: TRBJ1-1; d_gene: NA; CDR3aa: CASSFTSQNTEAFF; CDR3nt: TGTGCCAGCAGCTTCACCTCCCAGAACACTGAAGCTTTCTTT
v_gene: TRBV6-1; abundance: many; j_gene: TRBJ1-1; d_gene: NA; CDR3aa: CASSDWSGKNTEAFF; CDR3nt: TGTGCCAGCAGTGACTGGTCAGGGAAGAACACTGAAGCTTTCTTT
v_gene: TRBV27; abundance: NA; j_gene: TRBJ1-1; d_gene: NA; CDR3aa: CANSPWGDRPEAFF; CDR3nt: TGTGCCAACAGTCCCTGGGGCGATCGACCTGAAGCTTTCTTT
v_gene: TRBV7-2; abundance: many; j_gene: TRBJ2-2; d_gene: NA; CDR3aa: CASRKLPTGELFF; CDR3nt: TGTGCCAGCAGAAAACTTCCAACCGGGGAGCTGTTTTTT
v_gene: TRBV3-1; abundance: NA; j_gene: TRBJ2-7; d_gene: TRBD2; CDR3aa: CASGTSATYEQYF; CDR3nt: TGTGCCAGCGGGACTAGCGCTACCTACGAGCAGTACTTC
v_gene: TRBV7-4; abundance: few; j_gene: TRBJ2-1; d_gene: NA; CDR3aa: CASSARMNAQQFF; CDR3nt: TGTGCCAGCAGCGCCAGGATGAATGCGCAGCAGTTCTTC
v_gene: TRBV14; abundance: NA; j_gene: TRBJ2-7; d_gene: TRBD1; CDR3aa: CASSQDRGYFYEQYF; CDR3nt: TGTGCCAGCAGCCAAGACAGGGGGTACTTCTACGAGCAGTACTTC
v_gene: TRBV7-6; abundance: NA; j_gene: TRBJ1-2; d_gene: TRBD1; CDR3aa: CASSLRDRSDYGYTF; CDR3nt: TGTGCCAGCAGCTTACGGGACAGGTCAGACTATGGCTACACCTTC
v_gene: TRBV9; abundance: NA; j_gene: TRBJ2-7; d_gene: NA; CDR3aa: CASSVGGIDEQYF; CDR3nt: TGTGCCAGCAGCGTAGGAGGGATCGACGAGCAGTACTTC
v_gene: TRBV28; abundance: many; j_gene: TRBJ2-2; d_gene: NA; CDR3aa: CASSFYPGGNTGELFF; CDR3nt: TGTGCCAGCAGTTTCTATCCGGGGGGCAACACCGGGGAGCTGTTTTTT
v_gene: TRBV19; abundance: few; j_gene: TRBJ2-1; d_gene: NA; CDR3aa: CASSISGDGYNEQFF; CDR3nt: TGTGCCAGTAGTATTTCGGGGGACGGCTACAATGAGCAGTTCTTC
v_gene: TRBV12-3/TRBV12-4; abundance: NA; j_gene: TRBJ1-4; d_gene: NA; CDR3aa: CASSLGIGFEKLFF; CDR3nt: TGTGCCAGCAGTTTGGGGATTGGGTTTGAAAAACTGTTTTTT
v_gene: TRBV2; abundance: NA; j_gene: TRBJ1-2; d_gene: NA; CDR3aa: CASTEHLNYGYTF; CDR3nt: TGTGCCAGCACCGAACACCTTAACTATGGCTACACCTTC
v_gene: TRBV9; abundance: NA; j_gene: TRBJ1-1; d_gene: NA; CDR3aa: CASRPQENTEAFF; CDR3nt: TGTGCCAGCAGACCGCAGGAGAACACTGAAGCTTTCTTT
v_gene: TRBV2; abundance: once; j_gene: TRBJ2-7; d_gene: TRBD1; CDR3aa: CASKPGQGDYEQYF; CDR3nt: TGTGCCAGCAAACCGGGACAGGGGGACTACGAGCAGTACTTC
v_gene: TRBV7-9; abundance: many; j_gene: TRBJ1-4; d_gene: NA; CDR3aa: CASSRWTQGKLFF; CDR3nt: TGTGCCAGCAGCAGATGGACACAGGGAAAACTGTTTTTT
v_gene: TRBV28; abundance: NA; j_gene: TRBJ2-4; d_gene: NA; CDR3aa: CASSVLLAKNIQYF; CDR3nt: TGTGCCAGCAGTGTCCTACTAGCCAAAAACATTCAGTACTTC
v_gene: TRBV6-1; abundance: once; j_gene: TRBJ2-5; d_gene: NA; CDR3aa: CASEETEPLQETQYF; CDR3nt: TGTGCCAGTGAAGAGACGGAACCGCTCCAAGAGACCCAGTACTTC
v_gene: TRBV6-1; abundance: NA; j_gene: TRBJ2-5; d_gene: TRBD1; CDR3aa: CASMSGQGVGETQYF; CDR3nt: TGTGCCAGCATGTCTGGACAGGGCGTGGGAGAGACCCAGTACTTC
v_gene: TRBV7-6; abundance: many; j_gene: TRBJ1-5; d_gene: TRBD1; CDR3aa: CASSLMGGGQAGQPQHF; CDR3nt: TGTGCCAGCAGCTTAATGGGAGGGGGACAGGCTGGTCAGCCCCAGCATTTT
v_gene: TRBV4-1; abundance: NA; j_gene: TRBJ2-1; d_gene: NA; CDR3aa: CASSQAQGYTYNEQFF; CDR3nt: TGCGCCAGCAGCCAAGCCCAGGGATATACCTACAATGAGCAGTTCTTC
v_gene: TRBV20-1; abundance: NA; j_gene: TRBJ2-7; d_gene: TRBD2; CDR3aa: CSARDRVLAGVNEQYF; CDR3nt: TGCAGTGCTAGAGATCGGGTGCTAGCGGGGGTTAATGAGCAGTACTTC